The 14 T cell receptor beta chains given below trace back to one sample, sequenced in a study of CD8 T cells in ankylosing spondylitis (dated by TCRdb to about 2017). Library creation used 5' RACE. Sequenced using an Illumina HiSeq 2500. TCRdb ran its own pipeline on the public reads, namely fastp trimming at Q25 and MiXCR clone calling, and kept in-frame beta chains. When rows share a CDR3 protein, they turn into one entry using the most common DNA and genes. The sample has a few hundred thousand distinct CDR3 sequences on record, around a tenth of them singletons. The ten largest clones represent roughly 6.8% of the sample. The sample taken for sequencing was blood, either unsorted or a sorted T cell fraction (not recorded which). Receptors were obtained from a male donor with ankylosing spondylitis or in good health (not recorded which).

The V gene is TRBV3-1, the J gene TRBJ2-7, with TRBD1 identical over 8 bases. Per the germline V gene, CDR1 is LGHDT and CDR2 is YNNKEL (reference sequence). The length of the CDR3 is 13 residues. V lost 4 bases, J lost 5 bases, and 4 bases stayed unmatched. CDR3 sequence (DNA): TGTGCCAGCAGCCGAAGGACAGGGAACGAGCAGTACTTC. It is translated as CASSRRTGNEQYF.

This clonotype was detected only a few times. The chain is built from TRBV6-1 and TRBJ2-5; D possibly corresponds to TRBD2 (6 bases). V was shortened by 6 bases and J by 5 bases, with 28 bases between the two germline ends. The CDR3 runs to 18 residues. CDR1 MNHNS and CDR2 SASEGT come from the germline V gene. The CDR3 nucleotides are TGTGCCAGCAGCCGCCGGAACCTCTTAGCGGCTCGGGGGGAGACCCAGTACTTC. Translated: CASSRRNLLAARGETQYF.

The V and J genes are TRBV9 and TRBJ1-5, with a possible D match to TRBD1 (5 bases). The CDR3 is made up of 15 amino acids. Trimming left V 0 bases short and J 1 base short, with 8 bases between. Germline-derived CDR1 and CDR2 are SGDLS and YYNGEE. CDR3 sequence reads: CASSVGGASNQPQHF. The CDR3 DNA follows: TGTGCCAGCAGCGTAGGTGGGGCGAGCAATCAGCCCCAGCATTTT.

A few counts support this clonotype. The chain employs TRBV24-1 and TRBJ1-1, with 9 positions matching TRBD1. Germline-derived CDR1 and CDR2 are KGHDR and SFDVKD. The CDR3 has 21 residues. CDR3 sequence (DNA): TGTGGCGCCAGTGACCGGACAGGGGAGAAAATAGGGACCTCCATGAACACTGAAGCTTTCTTT. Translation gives CGASDRTGEKIGTSMNTEAFF.

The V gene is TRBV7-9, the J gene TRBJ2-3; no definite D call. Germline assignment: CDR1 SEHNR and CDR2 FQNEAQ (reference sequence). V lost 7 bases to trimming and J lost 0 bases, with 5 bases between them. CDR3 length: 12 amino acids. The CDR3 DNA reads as TGTGCCAGCACCACTAGCACAGATACGCAGTATTTT. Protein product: CASTTSTDTQYF.

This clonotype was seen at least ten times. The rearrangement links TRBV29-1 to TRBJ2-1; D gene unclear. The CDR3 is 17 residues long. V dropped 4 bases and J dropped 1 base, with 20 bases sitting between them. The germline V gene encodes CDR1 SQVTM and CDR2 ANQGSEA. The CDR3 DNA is TGCAGCGTTGTCCCCTTCTCAGGCGGTATATCCTACAATGAGCAGTTCTTC. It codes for CSVVPFSGGISYNEQFF.

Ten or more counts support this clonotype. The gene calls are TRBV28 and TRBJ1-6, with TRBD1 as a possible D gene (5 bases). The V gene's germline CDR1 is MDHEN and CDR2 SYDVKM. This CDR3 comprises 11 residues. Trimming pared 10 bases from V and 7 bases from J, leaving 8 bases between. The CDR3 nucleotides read TGTGCCATCGGGGGGAATTCACCCCTCCACTTT. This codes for CAIGGNSPLHF. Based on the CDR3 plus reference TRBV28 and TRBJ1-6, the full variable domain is DVKVTQSSRYLVKRTGEKVFLECVQDMDHENMFWYRQDPGLGLRLIYFSYDVKMKEKGDIPEGYSVSREKKERFSLILESASTNQTSMYLCAIGGNSPLHFGNGTRLTVT.

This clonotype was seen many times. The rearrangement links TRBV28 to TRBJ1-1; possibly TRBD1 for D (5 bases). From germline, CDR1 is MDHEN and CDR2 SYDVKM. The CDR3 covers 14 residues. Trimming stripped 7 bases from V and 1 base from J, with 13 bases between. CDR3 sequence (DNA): TGTGCCAGCACCCCCTATGGGGGGAACACTGAAGCTTTCTTT. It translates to CASTPYGGNTEAFF.

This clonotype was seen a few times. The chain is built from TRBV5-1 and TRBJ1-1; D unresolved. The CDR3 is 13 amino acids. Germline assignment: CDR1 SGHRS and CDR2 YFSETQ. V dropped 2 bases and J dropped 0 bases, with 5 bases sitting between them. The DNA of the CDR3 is TGCGCCAGCAGCTTCCTGATGAACACTGAAGCTTTCTTT. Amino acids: CASSFLMNTEAFF.

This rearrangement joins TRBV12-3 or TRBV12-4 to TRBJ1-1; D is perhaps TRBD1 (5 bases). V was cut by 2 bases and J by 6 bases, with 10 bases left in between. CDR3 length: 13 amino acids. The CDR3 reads CASSLRQYAEAFF. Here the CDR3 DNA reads TGTGCCAGCAGTTTACGACAGTACGCTGAAGCTTTCTTT.

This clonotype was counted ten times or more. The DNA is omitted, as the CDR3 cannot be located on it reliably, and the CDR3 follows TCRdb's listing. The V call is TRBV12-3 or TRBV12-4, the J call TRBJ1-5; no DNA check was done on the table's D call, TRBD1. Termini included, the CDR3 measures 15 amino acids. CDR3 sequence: CASSFGEGRDQPQHF.

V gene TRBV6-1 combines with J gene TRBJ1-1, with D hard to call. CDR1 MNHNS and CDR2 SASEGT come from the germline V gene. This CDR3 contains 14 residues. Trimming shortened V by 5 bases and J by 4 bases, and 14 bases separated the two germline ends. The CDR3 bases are TGTGCCAGCAGTAAAGATTGGAAGACCACTGAAGCTTTCTTT. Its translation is CASSKDWKTTEAFF.

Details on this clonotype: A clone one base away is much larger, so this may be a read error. The CDR3, as DNA: TGTGCCAGCAGCCCAGCGGGGGCCTACAATGAGCAGTTCTTC. Its translation: CASSPAGAYNEQFF. This chain joins TRBV3-1 and TRBJ2-1; 8 bases map to TRBD2. Germline V CDR1 and CDR2: LGHDT, YNNKEL (reference sequence). This CDR3 contains 14 residues. J lost 2 bases, V lost 4 bases, and 1 base had no gene match.

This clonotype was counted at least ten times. The CDR3 protein is CASSSPLEFDGYTF. The CDR3 DNA reads TGTGCCAGCAGCTCCCCGCTTGAGTTCGATGGCTACACCTTC. The gene calls are TRBV7-9 and TRBJ1-2; D not certain. V was pared by 4 bases and J by 6 bases, with 15 bases between. CDR1 and CDR2 from the germline V gene are SEHNR and FQNEAQ (reference sequence). The CDR3 is 14 residues long. The full variable domain, in which reference TRBV7-9 and TRBJ1-2 provide the parts outside the CDR3, is DTGVSQNPRHKITKRGQNVTFRCDPISEHNRLYWYRQTLGQGPEFLTYFQNEAQLEKSRLLSDRFSAERPKGSFSTLEIQRTEQGDSAMYLCASSSPLEFDGYTFGSGTRLTVV.